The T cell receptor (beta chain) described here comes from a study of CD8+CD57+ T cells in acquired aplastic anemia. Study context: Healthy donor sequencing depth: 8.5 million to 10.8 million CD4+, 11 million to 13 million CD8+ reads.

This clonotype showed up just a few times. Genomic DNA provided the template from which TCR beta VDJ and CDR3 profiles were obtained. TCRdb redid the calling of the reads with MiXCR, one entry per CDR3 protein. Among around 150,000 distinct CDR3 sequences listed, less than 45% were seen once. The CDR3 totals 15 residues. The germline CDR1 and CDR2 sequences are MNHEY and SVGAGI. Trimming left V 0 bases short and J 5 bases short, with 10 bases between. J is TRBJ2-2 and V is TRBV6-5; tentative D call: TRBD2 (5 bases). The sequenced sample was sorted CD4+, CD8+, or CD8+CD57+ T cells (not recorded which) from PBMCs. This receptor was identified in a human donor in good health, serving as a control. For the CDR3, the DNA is TGTGCCAGCAGTTACTCCAACCCGGGGACCGGGGAGCTGTTTTTT. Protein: CASSYSNPGTGELFF.